Listed below are T cell receptor beta chains from one sample, sequenced in a study of shared clonotypes between healthy human individuals. Sequenced by immunoSEQ multiplex PCR; TCRdb stores in-frame clones only, minus some. Among nearly 600,000 clones listed, nearly 97% were seen once. Source material: naive CD8+ T cells sorted from blood. These receptors were taken from a woman in her twenties or thirties in good health. Each CDR3 is given with its conserved first and last residue. Fields, in order: V gene, D gene, J gene, clone size, CDR3 DNA, CDR3 protein. D genes are given only for firm matches. The listing skips clone size in some rows; elsewhere it reads once, few, many or a size class.

TRBV7-9,TRBD2,TRBJ2-1,.,TGTGCCAGCAGCACTAGCGGGAGGGCCCATGAGCAGTTCTTC,CASSTSGRAHEQFF
TRBV30,.,TRBJ2-1,.,TGTGCCTGGTGTACAGGGGAGGGTTATGAGCAGTTCTTC,CAWCTGEGYEQFF
TRBV29-1,TRBD1,TRBJ2-1,.,TGCAGCGCTAACAAGCAGGGGGTGGACTACAATGAGCAGTTCTTC,CSANKQGVDYNEQFF
TRBV7-3,.,TRBJ2-1,few,TGTGCCAGCAGCCCACGCGGACAGTTCTCCTACAATGAGCAGTTCTTC,CASSPRGQFSYNEQFF
TRBV29-1,TRBD1,TRBJ2-5,.,TGCAGCGTTGATCTTCTTGGGACAGGGCTCAAGGGGCAGTACTTC,CSVDLLGTGLKGQYF
TRBV27,.,TRBJ2-7,.,TGTGCCAGCAGTTTAGGGGACCCCGGGGACGAGCAGTACTTC,CASSLGDPGDEQYF
TRBV4-2,.,TRBJ2-3,.,TGTGCCAGCAGCTTAAATGGGGCGGGGAGCAGCACAGATACGCAGTATTTT,CASSLNGAGSSTDTQYF
TRBV27,.,TRBJ2-3,.,TGTGCCAGCAGACTAGCCGCTCTGACGGATACGCAGTATTTT,CASRLAALTDTQYF
TRBV27,.,TRBJ2-7,.,TGTGCCAGCCAACCGGGACACTCCTACGAGCAGTACTTC,CASQPGHSYEQYF
TRBV2,.,TRBJ2-2,.,TGTGCCAGCATCGAAACTAGTAGCGCCGGGGAGCTGTTTTTT,CASIETSSAGELFF
TRBV27,TRBD2,TRBJ2-7,.,TGTGCCAGCAGTTTGGGGACTAGCGGGAGGAAAAACGAGCAGTACTTC,CASSLGTSGRKNEQYF
TRBV28,.,TRBJ1-6,.,TGTGCCAGCAGTGACAGGTCTAATTCACCCCTCCACTTT,CASSDRSNSPLHF
TRBV28,.,TRBJ1-2,.,TGTGCCAGCAGTCCTCTGGTCCCATATGGCTACACCTTC,CASSPLVPYGYTF